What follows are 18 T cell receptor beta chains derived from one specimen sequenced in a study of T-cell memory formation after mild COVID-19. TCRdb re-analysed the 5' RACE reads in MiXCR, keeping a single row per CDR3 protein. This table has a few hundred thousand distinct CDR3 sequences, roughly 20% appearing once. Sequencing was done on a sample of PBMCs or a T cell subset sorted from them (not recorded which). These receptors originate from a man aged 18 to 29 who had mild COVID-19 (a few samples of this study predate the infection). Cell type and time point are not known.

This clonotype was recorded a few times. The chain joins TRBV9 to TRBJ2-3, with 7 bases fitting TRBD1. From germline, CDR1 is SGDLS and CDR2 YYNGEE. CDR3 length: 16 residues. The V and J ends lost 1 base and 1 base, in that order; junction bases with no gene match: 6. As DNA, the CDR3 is TGTGCCAGCAGCGTAATAGCTGGACAGGGCACAGATACGCAGTATTTT. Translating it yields CASSVIAGQGTDTQYF.

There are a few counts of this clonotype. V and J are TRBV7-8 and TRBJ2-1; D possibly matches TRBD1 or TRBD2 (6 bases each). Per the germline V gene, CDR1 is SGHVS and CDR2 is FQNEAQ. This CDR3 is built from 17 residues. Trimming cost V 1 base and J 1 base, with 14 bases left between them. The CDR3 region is CASSLVVGGTSYNEQFF. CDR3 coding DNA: TGTGCCAGCAGCTTAGTCGTCGGGGGCACGTCCTACAATGAGCAGTTCTTC.

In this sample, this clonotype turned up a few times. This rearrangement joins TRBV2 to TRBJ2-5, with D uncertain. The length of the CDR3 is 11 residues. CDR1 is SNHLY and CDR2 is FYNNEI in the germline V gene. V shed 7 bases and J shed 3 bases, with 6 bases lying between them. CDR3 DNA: TGTGCCAGCATCCCAGAAGAGACCCAGTACTTC. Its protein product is CASIPEETQYF.

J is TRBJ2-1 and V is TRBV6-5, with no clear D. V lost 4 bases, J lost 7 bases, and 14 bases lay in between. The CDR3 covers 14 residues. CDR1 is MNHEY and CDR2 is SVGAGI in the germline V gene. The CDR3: CASSSERTWNEQFF. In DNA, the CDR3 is TGTGCCAGCAGTTCCGAGCGAACATGGAATGAGCAGTTCTTC.

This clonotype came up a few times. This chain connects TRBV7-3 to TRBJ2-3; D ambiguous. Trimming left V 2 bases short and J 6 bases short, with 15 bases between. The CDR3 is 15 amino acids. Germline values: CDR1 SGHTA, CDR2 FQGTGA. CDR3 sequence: CASSLAPGPTDTQYF. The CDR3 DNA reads TGTGCCAGCAGCTTAGCACCGGGCCCCACGGATACGCAGTATTTT.

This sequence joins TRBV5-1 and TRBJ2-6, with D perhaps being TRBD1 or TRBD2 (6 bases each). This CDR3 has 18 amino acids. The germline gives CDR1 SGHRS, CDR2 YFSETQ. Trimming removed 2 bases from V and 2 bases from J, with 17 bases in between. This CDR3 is CASSFRGRGAPGANVLTF. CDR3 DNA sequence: TGCGCCAGCAGCTTTCGGGGAAGGGGGGCCCCTGGGGCCAACGTCCTGACTTTC.

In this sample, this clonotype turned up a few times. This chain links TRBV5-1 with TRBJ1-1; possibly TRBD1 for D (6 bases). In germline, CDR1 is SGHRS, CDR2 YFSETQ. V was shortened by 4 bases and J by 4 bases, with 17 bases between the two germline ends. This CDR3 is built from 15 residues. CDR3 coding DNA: TGCGCCAGCAGCCTGGGCAGGGGTAGCGGCACTGAAGCTTTCTTT. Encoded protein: CASSLGRGSGTEAFF.

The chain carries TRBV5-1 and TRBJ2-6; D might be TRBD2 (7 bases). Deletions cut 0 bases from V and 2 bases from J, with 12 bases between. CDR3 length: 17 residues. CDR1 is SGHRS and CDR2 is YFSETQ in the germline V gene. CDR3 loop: CASSLVRGAAGANVLTF. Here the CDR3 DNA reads TGCGCCAGCAGCTTGGTTCGGGGGGCGGCTGGGGCCAACGTCCTGACTTTC.

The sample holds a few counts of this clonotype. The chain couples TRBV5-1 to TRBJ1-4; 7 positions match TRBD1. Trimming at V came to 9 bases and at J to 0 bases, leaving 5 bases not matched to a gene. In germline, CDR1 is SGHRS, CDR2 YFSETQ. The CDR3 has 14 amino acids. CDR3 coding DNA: TGCGCCATCGAGGGGACAGCAACTAATGAAAAACTGTTTTTT. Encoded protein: CAIEGTATNEKLFF. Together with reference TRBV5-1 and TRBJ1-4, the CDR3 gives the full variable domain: KAGVTQTPRYLIKTRGQQVTLSCSPISGHRSVSWYQQTPGQGLQFLFEYFSETQRNKGNFPGRFSGRQFSNSRSEMNVSTLELGDSALYLCAIEGTATNEKLFFGSGTQLSVL.

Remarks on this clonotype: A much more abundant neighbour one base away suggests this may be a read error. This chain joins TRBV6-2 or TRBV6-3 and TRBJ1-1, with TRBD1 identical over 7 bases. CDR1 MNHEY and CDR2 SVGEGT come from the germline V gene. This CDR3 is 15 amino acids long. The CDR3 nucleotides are TGTGACAGCAGTTACCCTTGGTACAGGGGCAAGGGAGCTTTCTTT. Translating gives CDSSYPWYRGKGAFF.

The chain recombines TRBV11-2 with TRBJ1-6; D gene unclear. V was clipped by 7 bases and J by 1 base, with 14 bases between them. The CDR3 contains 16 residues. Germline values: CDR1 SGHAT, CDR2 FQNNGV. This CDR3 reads CASTLTAGSYNSPLHF. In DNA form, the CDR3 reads TGTGCCAGCACTCTCACCGCGGGGTCCTATAATTCACCCCTCCACTTT.

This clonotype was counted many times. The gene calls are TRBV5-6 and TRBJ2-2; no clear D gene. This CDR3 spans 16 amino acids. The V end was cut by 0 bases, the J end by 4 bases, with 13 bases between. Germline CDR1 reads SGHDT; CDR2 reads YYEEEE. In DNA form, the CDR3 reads TGTGCCAGCAGCTTGGGACCCGGAGTGCTCACCGGGGAGCTGTTTTTT. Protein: CASSLGPGVLTGELFF.

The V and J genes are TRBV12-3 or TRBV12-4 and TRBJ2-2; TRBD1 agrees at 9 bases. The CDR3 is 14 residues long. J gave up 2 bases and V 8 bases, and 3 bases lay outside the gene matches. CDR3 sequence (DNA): TGTGCCAGCCAGGGACAGGGAAACACCGGGGAGCTGTTTTTT. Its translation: CASQGQGNTGELFF.

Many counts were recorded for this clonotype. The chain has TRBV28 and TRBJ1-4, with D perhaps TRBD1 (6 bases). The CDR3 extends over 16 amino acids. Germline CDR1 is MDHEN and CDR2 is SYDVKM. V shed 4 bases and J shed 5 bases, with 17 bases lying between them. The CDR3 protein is CASSSPGMGANEKLFF. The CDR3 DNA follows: TGTGCCAGCAGTTCTCCGGGGATGGGGGCGAATGAAAAACTGTTTTTT.

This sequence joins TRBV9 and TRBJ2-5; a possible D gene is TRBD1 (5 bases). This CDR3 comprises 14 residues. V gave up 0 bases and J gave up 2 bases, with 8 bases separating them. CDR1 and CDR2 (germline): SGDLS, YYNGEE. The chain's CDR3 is CASSVGQQQETQYF. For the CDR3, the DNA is TGTGCCAGCAGCGTAGGACAGCAGCAAGAGACCCAGTACTTC. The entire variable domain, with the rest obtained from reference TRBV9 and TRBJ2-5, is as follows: DSGVTQTPKHLITATGQRVTLRCSPRSGDLSVYWYQQSLDQGLQFLIQYYNGEERAKGNILERFSAQQFPDLHSELNLSSLELGDSALYFCASSVGQQQETQYFGPGTRLLVL.

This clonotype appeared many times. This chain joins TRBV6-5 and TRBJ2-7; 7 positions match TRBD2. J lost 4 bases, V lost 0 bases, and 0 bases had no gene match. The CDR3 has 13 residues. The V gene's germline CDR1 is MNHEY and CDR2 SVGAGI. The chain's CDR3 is CASSYSRGYEQYV. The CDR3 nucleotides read TGTGCCAGCAGTTACTCGCGGGGGTACGAGCAGTACGTC.

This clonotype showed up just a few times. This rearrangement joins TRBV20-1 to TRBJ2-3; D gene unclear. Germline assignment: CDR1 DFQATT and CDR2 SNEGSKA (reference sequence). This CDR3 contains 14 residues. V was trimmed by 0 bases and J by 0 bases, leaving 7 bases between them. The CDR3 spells CSARDLVSTDTQYF. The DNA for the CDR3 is TGCAGTGCTAGAGATCTGGTTAGCACAGATACGCAGTATTTT.

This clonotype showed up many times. CDR3 sequence: CASSLWSTSRGGTDTQYF. DNA of the CDR3: TGTGCCAGCAGTTTATGGTCCACATCTCGGGGGGGCACAGATACGCAGTATTTT. The chain combines TRBV27 with TRBJ2-3; 7 nucleotides match TRBD2. CDR3 length: 18 amino acids. V was clipped by 1 base and J by 1 base; unmatched bases: 11. Germline V CDR1 and CDR2: MNHEY, SMNVEV (reference sequence).